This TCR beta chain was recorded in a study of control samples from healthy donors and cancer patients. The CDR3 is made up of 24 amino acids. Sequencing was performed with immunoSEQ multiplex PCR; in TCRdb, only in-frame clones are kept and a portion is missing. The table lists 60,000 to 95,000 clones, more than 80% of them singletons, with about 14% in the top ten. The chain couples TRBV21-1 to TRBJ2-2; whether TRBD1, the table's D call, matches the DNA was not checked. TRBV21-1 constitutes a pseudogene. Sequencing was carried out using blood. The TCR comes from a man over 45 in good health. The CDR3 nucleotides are TGTGCCAGCAGCAAAGGCGCAACCGAACAGGACAGGTGCCTCTCCATCCTCAACACCGGGGAGCTGTTTTTT. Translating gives CASSKGATEQDRCLSILNTGELFF.